Listed here are 6 T cell receptor beta chains from one sample, sequenced in a study of sequential checkpoint blockade in melanoma. Treatment defined: randomized to nivolumab then ipilimumab (arm A) or the reverse (arm B). The table came from immunoSEQ multiplex PCR; TCRdb's copy has only in-frame clones and leaves some out. The repertoire holds around 15,000 clones, with approximately 80% as singletons. The material sequenced was CD8+ T cells sorted from blood (inferred from file names), taken from a patient given nivolumab and ipilimumab in sequence. Receptors were obtained from a human donor with melanoma.

The V gene is TRBV27, the J gene TRBJ2-5; tentatively, D is TRBD1 (5 bases). CDR1 and CDR2 from the germline V gene are MNHEY and SMNVEV (reference sequence). The CDR3 runs 15 residues. The V and J ends lost 2 bases and 1 base respectively, with 11 bases between them. The CDR3, as DNA: TGTGCCAGCAGTTTAAATCCGACAGCCCAAGAGACCCAGTACTTC. Residues: CASSLNPTAQETQYF.

This chain links TRBV13 with TRBJ2-7; TRBD1 agrees at 10 bases. The CDR3 length is 15 residues. CDR1 and CDR2 from the germline V gene are PRHDT and FYEKMQ (reference sequence). V shed 4 bases, J shed 5 bases, and the junction held 8 bases outside the gene matches. Here the CDR3 reads CASSSRGGTGDEQYF. The CDR3 DNA reads as TGTGCCAGCAGCTCGAGAGGGGGGACAGGGGACGAGCAGTACTTC.

This rearrangement joins TRBV7-8 to TRBJ1-1; 7 bases are shared with TRBD1. Germline CDR1 is SGHVS and CDR2 is FQNEAQ. The CDR3 has 14 residues. Trimming cost V 5 bases and J 0 bases; bases outside gene matches: 3. The CDR3 region is CASSPGQLNTEAFF. Here the CDR3 DNA reads TGTGCCAGCAGCCCGGGACAGCTGAACACTGAAGCTTTCTTT. The full variable domain, in which reference TRBV7-8 and TRBJ1-1 provide the parts outside the CDR3, is GAGVSQSPRYKVAKRGQDVALRCDPISGHVSLFWYQQALGQGPEFLTYFQNEAQLDKSGLPSDRFFAERPEGSVSTLKIQRTQQEDSAVYLCASSPGQLNTEAFFGQGTRLTVV.

The V call is TRBV7-8, the J call TRBJ2-7; 8 bases are shared with TRBD1. Germline V lookup: CDR1 SGHVS, CDR2 FQNEAQ. Trimming removed 5 bases from V and 5 bases from J; junction bases left unmatched: 5. This CDR3 contains 13 residues. In nucleotides, the CDR3 is TGTGCCAGCAGCGACGACAGGGGCCACGAGCAGTACTTC. Its translation: CASSDDRGHEQYF.

The chain recombines TRBV29-1 with TRBJ1-2; 12 bases align to TRBD1. The V gene's germline CDR1 is SQVTM and CDR2 ANQGSEA. V shed 5 bases, J shed 8 bases, and the junction held 6 bases outside the gene matches. The CDR3 contains 13 residues. The CDR3 protein is CSVPGQGAFGYTF. In DNA form, the CDR3 reads TGCAGCGTTCCGGGACAGGGGGCCTTCGGCTACACCTTC.

The chain combines TRBV14 with TRBJ2-1, with a tentative D call TRBD1 (5 bases). Trimming stripped 2 bases from V and 7 bases from J, with 9 bases between. The CDR3 has 13 amino acids. The germline V gene encodes CDR1 SGHDN and CDR2 FVKESK. DNA of the CDR3: TGTGCCAGCAGCCAATGGACAATGAATGAGCAGTTCTTC. Its protein product is CASSQWTMNEQFF.